This is a list of T cell receptor beta chains from one sample in a study of early T cells in non-severe SARS-CoV-2 infection. Using its own MiXCR run on the 5' RACE reads, TCRdb lists one record per CDR3 protein. The data show 53,000 or so distinct CDR3 sequences, more than 10% seen once. The sequencing used whole blood, collected at baseline. These receptors were taken from an adult who was a healthcare worker with PCR-confirmed SARS-CoV-2 infection or an uninfected control (not recorded which). Both conserved end residues are part of each CDR3. A D gene is named only where the DNA matches it firmly. Not every row has a clone size; where given, it reads once, few, many or a size class.

TRBV5-1,few,TRBJ1-4,-,TGCGCCAGCAGCAGGGACTGGGGTGAAAAACTGTTTTTT,CASSRDWGEKLFF
TRBV5-1,medium-sized,TRBJ2-5,-,TGCGCCAGCACCCTTAGGCCTTCGACCCAAGAGACCCAGTACTTC,CASTLRPSTQETQYF
TRBV7-2,many,TRBJ2-3,-,TGTGCCAGCAGCTTAATACTCACAGATACGCAGTATTTT,CASSLILTDTQYF
TRBV7-2,few,TRBJ2-7,-,TGTGCCAGCAGCTCATCACAGGGCCCCTACGAGCAGTACTTC,CASSSSQGPYEQYF
TRBV9,-,TRBJ1-2,TRBD1,TGTGCCAGCAGCGTTACAGGGGGAGCTTCGGACTATGGCTACACCTTC,CASSVTGGASDYGYTF
TRBV27,few,TRBJ2-7,TRBD2,TGTGCCAGCAGTTATGGGACTAGCGGTATGTACGAGCAGTACTTC,CASSYGTSGMYEQYF
TRBV4-3,-,TRBJ2-3,-,TGCGCCAGCAGCCAAAGGAGTAAATCTCTCACAGATACGCAGTATTTT,CASSQRSKSLTDTQYF
TRBV11-1,-,TRBJ2-7,TRBD2,TGTGCCAGCAGGAACACCGGGACTAACTCGTACGAGCAGTACTTC,CASRNTGTNSYEQYF
TRBV7-8,-,TRBJ2-3,TRBD2,TGTGCCAGCAGCTCTCCCACCGCGCGGGAGGGCCTCACAGATACGCAGTATTTT,CASSSPTAREGLTDTQYF
TRBV7-9,once,TRBJ1-2,-,TGTGCCAGCAGCTTGGACGGCCTCTATGGCTACACCTTC,CASSLDGLYGYTF
TRBV7-2,few,TRBJ1-2,-,TGTGCCAGCAGCCAGGGCGTCTATGGCTACACCTTC,CASSQGVYGYTF
TRBV2,-,TRBJ2-3,TRBD2,TGTGCCAGCAGGGACTGGGACTACACAGATACGCAGTATTTT,CASRDWDYTDTQYF
TRBV28,many,TRBJ2-1,-,TGTGCCAGCACCTCGAGTCGGGGTGAGCAGTTCTTC,CASTSSRGEQFF
TRBV7-2,many,TRBJ1-6,-,TGTGCCAGCAGCTTAGGCCGGTCACCCCTCCACTTT,CASSLGRSPLHF
TRBV3-1,few,TRBJ2-2,-,TGTGCCAGCAGCCAAGATGGCGGTTCGAACACCGGGGAGCTGTTTTTT,CASSQDGGSNTGELFF
TRBV11-2,-,TRBJ2-1,-,TGTGCCAGCAGCCGGAACTACGCCAGCTCCTACAATGAGCAGTTCTTC,CASSRNYASSYNEQFF
TRBV7-9,-,TRBJ1-2,TRBD1,TGTGCCAGCAGCTTAGAGGAAATCCGGGACAGGAAATATGGCTACACCTTC,CASSLEEIRDRKYGYTF
TRBV20-1,few,TRBJ2-3,TRBD2,TGCAGTGCTAGAGGGGCTAGCGGGAGGGCGGATACGCAGTATTTT,CSARGASGRADTQYF
TRBV20-1,-,TRBJ2-7,TRBD1,TGCAGTGCGCAGACAGGGGGTAGCCTTCCGGGCTACGAGCAGTACTTC,CSAQTGGSLPGYEQYF
TRBV6-1,-,TRBJ1-1,-,TGTGCCAGCAGTGAAGCCGTGACATATTCCACTGAAGCTTTCTTT,CASSEAVTYSTEAFF
TRBV6-1,-,TRBJ2-4,-,TGTGCCAGCAGGGAGAGTCTAATAGCCAAAAACATTCAGTACTTC,CASRESLIAKNIQYF
TRBV2,few,TRBJ2-7,TRBD2,TGTGCCAGCAAACAAAGCGGGGGCCCCATGGGGGAGCAGTACTTC,CASKQSGGPMGEQYF
TRBV5-4,few,TRBJ2-7,-,TGTGCCAGCAGCTTGGGGTCTTCGAACTACGAGCAGTACTTC,CASSLGSSNYEQYF
TRBV7-9,-,TRBJ1-1,TRBD1,TGTGCCAGCAGCCCGCCCAGCGGGACAGGTCACACTGAAGCTTTCTTT,CASSPPSGTGHTEAFF
TRBV29-1,-,TRBJ2-7,-,TGCAGCGTTGAAGTAGGCGGCCAAGCGGAAATGTACTTC,CSVEVGGQAEMYF
TRBV12-3/TRBV12-4,-,TRBJ2-5,-,TGTGCCAGCAGTCCTGGCGGGCGAGGACGCCAAGAGACCCAGTACTTC,CASSPGGRGRQETQYF
TRBV27,-,TRBJ2-1,-,TGTGCCAGCAGCTCAGTCGGGCACTACAATGAGCAGTTCTTC,CASSSVGHYNEQFF
TRBV28,-,TRBJ2-7,-,TGTGCCAGCAGAAAGAAACTCGACAGTCCCTACGAGCAGTACTTC,CASRKKLDSPYEQYF
TRBV7-2,-,TRBJ1-1,TRBD1,TGTGCCAGCAGCCCCCAGACAGGGTTGACTCGGACTGAAGCTTTCTTT,CASSPQTGLTRTEAFF
TRBV20-1,few,TRBJ2-3,-,TGCAGTGCTAGAGCCCACTTAGACTGGCCTAGCACAGATACGCAGTATTTT,CSARAHLDWPSTDTQYF
TRBV6-1,-,TRBJ2-2,TRBD1,TGTGCCAGCAGTATGCAGGGGGACACCGGGGAGCTGTTTTTT,CASSMQGDTGELFF
TRBV20-1,-,TRBJ2-7,-,TGCAGTGCTAGAGATCAACAATCTCGACAGAAGCCCTTGAGGTCCTACGAGCAGTACTTC,CSARDQQSRQKPLRSYEQYF
TRBV12-5,few,TRBJ2-3,TRBD1,TGTGCTAGTGGTTTGGCCCGTGGGGTCGGGGACAGGTATAGCCCCACAGATACGCAGTATTTT,CASGLARGVGDRYSPTDTQYF
TRBV7-6,many,TRBJ1-2,-,TGTGCCAGCAGCCCAGACGTAGGGGTCGATGGCTACACCTTC,CASSPDVGVDGYTF
TRBV10-3,-,TRBJ2-5,TRBD1,TGTGCCATTCGGGACAGGGGTGGGGAGACCCAGTACTTC,CAIRDRGGETQYF
TRBV20-1,few,TRBJ2-7,TRBD2,TGCAGTGCTACGGTACTGACTAGCGGGAGGGCCACGAGCTCCTACGAGCAGTACTTC,CSATVLTSGRATSSYEQYF
TRBV7-2,once,TRBJ1-2,TRBD1,TGTGCCAGCAGCTCCGGACAGGGAGGCTATGGCTACACCTTC,CASSSGQGGYGYTF
TRBV27,few,TRBJ2-1,-,TGTGCCAGCAGTTTTAACGGTTACAATGAGCAGTTCTTC,CASSFNGYNEQFF
TRBV29-1,-,TRBJ2-1,TRBD2,TGCAGCGCCTGTACTAGCGGGAGCTACAATGAGCAGTTCTTC,CSACTSGSYNEQFF
TRBV28,many,TRBJ1-6,-,TGTGCCAGCAGCGGCTTTGGGCAGGGAGGTAATTCACCCCTCCACTTT,CASSGFGQGGNSPLHF
TRBV6-6,-,TRBJ2-3,-,TGTGCCAGCACCGACAACAGGGTATACACAGATACGCAGTATTTT,CASTDNRVYTDTQYF
TRBV7-3,few,TRBJ2-1,TRBD2,TGTGCCAGCAGCTTAATAGCGGGAGTTTCCTGGGAGCAGTTCTTC,CASSLIAGVSWEQFF
TRBV20-1,few,TRBJ2-7,-,TGCAGTGCTAGAAGACTCTCTTCCCCCTACGAGCAGTACTTC,CSARRLSSPYEQYF
TRBV11-2,-,TRBJ2-6,-,TGTGCCAGCAGCTTATTCTTCAGGGCTGGGGCCAACGTCCTGACTTTC,CASSLFFRAGANVLTF
TRBV28,many,TRBJ2-4,-,TGTGCCAGCAGTTGGGGCAGAAGGAACTCCATTCAGTACTTC,CASSWGRRNSIQYF
TRBV2,few,TRBJ1-5,-,TGTGCCAGCAGTGAGGAGGCGTCAATCCTTCAGCCCCAGCATTTT,CASSEEASILQPQHF
TRBV6-6,many,TRBJ2-7,-,TGTGCCAGCAGTTACCGTCAGGATACCAACGAGCAGTACTTC,CASSYRQDTNEQYF
TRBV2,many,TRBJ2-1,TRBD2,TGTGCCAGCAGGACTAGCGGGAGTCATGATGAGCAGTTCTTC,CASRTSGSHDEQFF
TRBV15,-,TRBJ2-7,-,TGTGCCACCAGCAGAGTTGAGTTCTCCTACGAGCAGTACTTC,CATSRVEFSYEQYF
TRBV6-2/TRBV6-3,many,TRBJ2-7,TRBD1,TGTGCCACGTACGGGACAGAAGCGCCCTACGAGCAGTACTTC,CATYGTEAPYEQYF
TRBV3-1,-,TRBJ2-7,-,TGTGCCAGCCGCGGGGCCTACGAGCAGTACTTC,CASRGAYEQYF